This T cell receptor (beta chain) was sequenced for a study of PD-L1 blockade in urothelial cancer (dated by TCRdb to 2016 to 2017). Describing the broader study: Every patient began therapy at some point between 2013 and 2015 and was given atezolizumab 1,200 mg intravenously every 3 weeks. About 90% of the roughly 29 patients were identified as males with urothelial cancer of bladder origin, and a prior smoking history was reported by 18 of 29 patients. Blood samples were analyzed 3 weeks after the start of treatment (second dose) and 6 weeks after the start of treatment. Pretreatment tumor samples, along with matched peripheral blood serially collected before and after atezolizumab treatment, were subjected to TCR sequencing. Twenty-nine patients had pretreatment blood TCR-seq, 24 had at least one posttreatment blood collection, and 24 had tumor TCR-seq. The study was an exploratory multi-omic analysis of somatic, immune and clinical correlates of response to PD-L1 blockade with atezolizumab in urothelial cancer. Progression-free survival longer than 6 months counted as durable clinical benefit, and TCR features were additionally tested against both progression-free and overall survival. Durable clinical benefit was achieved by nine patients but not by the remaining 20. An ECOG performance status of 0 or 1 was recorded for the patients, and 0 to 3 prior chemotherapy regimens had been received by the patients. A median of around 150,000 T cells and some 84,000 unique TCRs was obtained from blood samples, and a median clonality of approximately 0.077 was observed. In the same patients, whole exome sequencing and RNA sequencing of pretreatment tumors were performed in addition to TCR sequencing. Overall results and qualifications from the work: At 3 weeks after the start of treatment, tumor-associated TCR clones in peripheral blood had expanded more in patients with durable benefit (n of about 20, p = 0.022). Because the sample size was small (n ≈ 30) and many exploratory analyses were performed, the results are intended to be hypothesis-generating. A pretreatment peripheral blood TCR clonality below the median was linked to improved progression-free and overall survival.

Synthetic TCR analog templates were spiked into each PCR to estimate absolute template abundance from read counts. TCRbeta CDR3 regions were amplified from genomic DNA with bias-controlled V and J gene primers using the immunoSEQ assay. Sequencing of rearranged TCRbeta segments was performed at approximately 20X coverage. The paper's data handling went like this. Sequencing errors were corrected by clustering, and CDR3s were annotated against IMGT so that V, D and J genes could be assigned. Only productive TCRbeta rearrangements were used in downstream analyses, excluding out-of-frame or stop-codon sequences. Clonality was calculated as one minus the Shannon entropy normalized by the log of the number of unique productive sequences. Clones differing between time points or between blood and tumor were identified using Fisher's exact test with Benjamini-Hochberg correction, with an adjusted p below 0.01 applied as the threshold. Sourced from immuneACCESS, this table was stored by TCRdb with only in-frame sequences that have V and J called. A share of the clones is absent; for the studies checked, an unresolved V gene accounts for under half, and the remainder has no known explanation. V and J calls and clone size are as listed in that table; D and trimming were resolved from the DNA. Recorded for this sample are fewer than 60,000 clones; approximately 85% of them occurred a single time. The ten largest account for approximately 14% of the sample.

The time point label on this specimen signifies: pretreatment peripheral blood. A total of under 30 patients with locally advanced or metastatic urothelial carcinoma, treated at Memorial Sloan Kettering on a trial protocol, made up the cohort. Peripheral blood mononuclear cells were collected from each patient pretreatment and during treatment, giving between 1 and 8 total time points per patient. The Qiagen DNeasy Blood extraction kit was used to purify genomic DNA from total PBMCs and tumor samples. PBMCs were collected pretreatment and during treatment, and were isolated and stored as previously described. The V end loses 0 bases and the J end loses 2 bases, and a stretch of 9 bases separates them. CDR1 and CDR2, per the germline V gene (reference sequence), are SGHAT and FQDESV. The CDR3 contains 15 residues, cysteine and phenylalanine counted. Only the CDR3 DNA is retained, 45 bases long and in frame from the first base.

Note on this clone: Its antigen has not been determined. Base qualities are not provided; no much larger clone lies one nucleotide away.

This receptor was obtained from a man aged 65 to 85 with urothelial cancer. The sample here was PBMCs, taken around atezolizumab (anti-PD-L1) treatment. The chain couples TRBV11-1 to TRBJ2-3, with no confident D gene call. The DNA is TGTGCCAGCAGCTTAGCTGGCCTCCTCACAGATACGCAGTATTTT. This sequence encodes CASSLAGLLTDTQYF.